The sequence of this T cell receptor (beta chain) was determined in a study of cytomegalovirus exposure and HLA in healthy donors. Trimming removed 2 bases from V and 8 bases from J; junction bases left unmatched: 4. This CDR3 is 15 amino acids long. Germline V lookup: CDR1 SGHAT, CDR2 FQNNGV. PCR was performed using 60 Vbeta and 13 Jbeta primers. Method: immunoSEQ multiplex PCR; TCRdb's copy keeps in-frame clones and lacks some. Among 150,000 to 200,000 clones listed, nearly 80% were seen once. With regard to this clone: Antigen: not known.

Whole-study results and caveats: Upon later analysis, HLA-associated TCR beta chains proved more clonally expanded than other, equally common chains.

V and J are TRBV11-2 and TRBJ2-1; TRBD1 agrees at 12 bases. Sequencing used PBMCs. The receptor was isolated from a woman aged 40-49 years in good health and CMV-seronegative. The chain's CDR3 is CASSLTGTGGDEQFF. CDR3 DNA: TGTGCCAGCAGCTTAACCGGGACAGGGGGCGATGAGCAGTTCTTC.